This T cell receptor beta chain derives from a study of T cell responses to AZD1222 COVID-19 vaccine (TCRdb year 2021). Some background on the complete study: A total of 230 to 250 trial participants underwent TCR sequencing, of whom nearly 210 had received two doses of AZD1222 and approximately 26 had received two doses of the MenACWY control vaccine. Trial participants were enrolled by age into 18-55, 56-69 and 70-plus year subgroups, with about 150, 28 and 57 TCR-sequenced participants respectively.

Its CDR3 holds 12 amino acids, cysteine through phenylalanine. Of all the DNA, just the CDR3 is kept, 36 bases in frame from base 1. Trimming removed 8 bases from V and 2 bases from J, leaving 8 bases between the germline ends. The CDR3 regions of human TCRbeta chains were subjected to immunosequencing. For the original study's pipeline: Repertoire TCRs were matched against a reference library of SARS-CoV-2-specific TCRs generated with the MIRA antigen-specificity platform. Breadth was defined as the fraction of unique TCRs that were SARS-CoV-2-associated. Depth was defined as the fraction of total T cells that were SARS-CoV-2-associated. Using the MIRA data, each spike-specific TCR was assigned both to the spike region to which the TCR was reactive and to a CD4 or CD8 class. Log10-transformed breadth and depth values were compared by one-way ANOVA with Sidak's multiple comparisons tests. TCRdb holds this immuneACCESS table with in-frame rearrangements only. Some clones are missing; in checked studies, unresolved V genes explain under half, and the rest has no known cause. V and J calls and clone size are those listed in that table; D and trimming were worked out from the DNA. Counted in this sample were approximately 130,000 clones; roughly 87% of them appeared once. 4.5% to 6.5% of the sample goes to the ten largest clones.

Taken with the paper, the label for time point translates to: about 28 days (+/-7) after the second vaccine dose. AZD1222 recipients whose second dose came at about 4 weeks and those whose second dose came at about 12 weeks were combined into one group, since spike-specific TCR depth and breadth did not differ between the two schedules. The vaccinee samples were drawn from two UK trials, COV001 and COV002, one of which was a single-blind randomized controlled phase 2/3 trial testing AZD1222 (ChAdOx1 nCoV-19) in healthy adults. For TCRbeta chain sequencing, PBMC samples from trial participants were taken at day 0 and at day 28 after the second dose. Overall study outcomes, separate from this receptor: Conclusions about previously exposed vaccinees are limited, since just a handful of AZD1222 recipients were seropositive for SARS-CoV-2 at baseline. The 56-69-year group was small, and its depth increase did not reach significance, likely because of low power. Participants were mostly white British and included more females than males, and it was suggested by the authors that clonal diversity may have been underestimated. Reportedly, close to half of the unique spike-specific TCRs recognized epitopes lying outside the regions that are mutated in the B.1.351 and B.1.1.7 variants. A significant rise in spike-specific TCR breadth and depth was observed after two AZD1222 doses relative to day 0 and relative to MenACWY recipients. Because no day 14 peak-response samples were available, the repertoires could be characterized only after the peak T cell response. The vaccine-associated CD4 TCRs covered the entire spike protein, and the dominant responses fell in regions 160-218 and 743-854.

As concerns this clone: Its antigen is still unknown. There are no base qualities to consult, and no much larger clone falls within one base.

Here the chain combines TRBV12-3 or TRBV12-4 and TRBJ2-3, with no D gene named confidently. The material was peripheral blood, obtained 28 days after the second AZD1222 dose. The receptor comes from an adult who received the AZD1222 COVID-19 vaccine. The CDR3 reads as follows: CASEAATDTQYF. The nucleotide sequence reads TGTGCCAGCGAGGCCGCCACAGATACGCAGTATTTT.